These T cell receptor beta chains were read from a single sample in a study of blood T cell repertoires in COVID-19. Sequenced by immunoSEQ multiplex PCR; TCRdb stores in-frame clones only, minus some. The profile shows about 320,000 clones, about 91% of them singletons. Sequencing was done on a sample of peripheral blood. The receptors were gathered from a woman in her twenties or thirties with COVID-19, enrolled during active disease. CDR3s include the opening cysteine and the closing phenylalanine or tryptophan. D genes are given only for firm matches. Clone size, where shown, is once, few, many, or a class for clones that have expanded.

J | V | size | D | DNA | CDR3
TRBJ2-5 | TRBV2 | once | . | TGTGCCAGCAGTGTGGAGGGACAAGAGACCCAGTACTTC | CASSVEGQETQYF
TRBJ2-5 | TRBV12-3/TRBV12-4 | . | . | TGTGCCAGCAGTCCGGAAGAGACCCAGTACTTC | CASSPEETQYF
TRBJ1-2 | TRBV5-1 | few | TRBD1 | TGCGCCAGCAGCTTGGGCGCGGGACAGGGGGTTATCTATGGCTACACCTTC | CASSLGAGQGVIYGYTF
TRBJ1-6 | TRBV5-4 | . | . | TGTGCCAGCAGCGCGGGGAGGTCCTATAATTCACCCCTCCACTTT | CASSAGRSYNSPLHF
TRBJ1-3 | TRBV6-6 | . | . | TGTGCCAGCAGCACAGGCTCTGGAAACACCATATATTTT | CASSTGSGNTIYF
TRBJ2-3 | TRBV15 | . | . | TGTGCCACCAGCATAGGAGGCGAAGATACGCAGTATTTT | CATSIGGEDTQYF
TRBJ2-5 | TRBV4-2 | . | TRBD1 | TGTGCCAGCAGCCAAGGTTCTGGGACAGGGGTACCGGAGACCCAGTACTTC | CASSQGSGTGVPETQYF
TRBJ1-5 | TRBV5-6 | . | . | TGTGCCAGCAGCTCCCAGAGCGGGGGGGTACAGCCCCAGCATTTT | CASSSQSGGVQPQHF
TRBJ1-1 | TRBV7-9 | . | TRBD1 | TGTGCCAGCAGCCTGACAGGGGTCGGTGAAGCTTTCTTT | CASSLTGVGEAFF
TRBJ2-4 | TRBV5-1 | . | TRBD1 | TGCGCCAGCAGCTTGGACAGGGGGCCGGCAAACATTCAGTACTTC | CASSLDRGPANIQYF
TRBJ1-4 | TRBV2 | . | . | TGTGCCAGAGGGGGGGGCCGAGGTAATGAAAAACTGTTTTTT | CARGGGRGNEKLFF
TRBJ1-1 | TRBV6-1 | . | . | TGTGCCAGCAGTGAAGGTGCAGGGAACACTGAAGCTTTCTTT | CASSEGAGNTEAFF
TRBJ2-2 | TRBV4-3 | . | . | TGCGCCAGCAGCCACCGACACCTCACCGGGGAGCTGTTTTTT | CASSHRHLTGELFF
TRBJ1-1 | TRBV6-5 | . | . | TGTGCCAGCAGTTATGATGGGCTGAACACTGAAGCTTTCTTT | CASSYDGLNTEAFF
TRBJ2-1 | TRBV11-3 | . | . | TGTGCCAGCAGCTTTTCAGGTGCATACTACAATGAGCAGTTCTTC | CASSFSGAYYNEQFF
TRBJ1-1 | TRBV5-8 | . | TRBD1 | TGTGCCAGCAGCTTGCGTTGGACAGGGGGCGCGGGCACTGAAGCTTTCTTT | CASSLRWTGGAGTEAFF
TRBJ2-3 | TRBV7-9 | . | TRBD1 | TGTGCCAGCAGTACAAGGGGACAGGGAACAGATACGCAGTATTTT | CASSTRGQGTDTQYF
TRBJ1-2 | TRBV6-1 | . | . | TGTGCCAGCAGTGACAGGGTGAAGGGCTACACCTTC | CASSDRVKGYTF
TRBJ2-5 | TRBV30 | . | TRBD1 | TGTGCCTGGAGTCGGAAGGGACAGAGAGAGACCCAGTACTTC | CAWSRKGQRETQYF
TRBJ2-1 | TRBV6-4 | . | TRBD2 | TGTGCCAGCAGTGAACTAGCGGGGGGGCCCTATGAGCAGTTCTTC | CASSELAGGPYEQFF
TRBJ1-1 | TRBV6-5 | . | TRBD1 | TGTGCCAGCAGTACCCGGACAGGGGCCGCAAGTGAAGCTTTCTTT | CASSTRTGAASEAFF
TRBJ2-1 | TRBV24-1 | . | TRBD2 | TGTGCCACCAGTGCCACGGGACTAGCGGGGCCGAGAAATGAGCAGTTCTTC | CATSATGLAGPRNEQFF
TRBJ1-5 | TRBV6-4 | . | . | TGTGCCAGCCGACGGAACGGAGAAATTGGTCGGTATGGCAATCAGCCCCAGCATTTT | CASRRNGEIGRYGNQPQHF
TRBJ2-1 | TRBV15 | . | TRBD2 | TGTGCCACCAGCTCTTCCTTCGCTAGCGGGGGGAGAAATGAGCAGTTCTTC | CATSSSFASGGRNEQFF
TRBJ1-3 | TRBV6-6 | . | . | TGTGCCAGCAGCACGACAGCTGGAAACACCATATATTTT | CASSTTAGNTIYF
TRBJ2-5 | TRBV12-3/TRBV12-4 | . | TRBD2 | TGTGCCAGCAGTTGGACTAGGGGCGGGACCCAGTACTTC | CASSWTRGGTQYF
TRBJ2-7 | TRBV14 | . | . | TGTGCCAGCAGCCACTTCTCGGGACAGTACTTC | CASSHFSGQYF
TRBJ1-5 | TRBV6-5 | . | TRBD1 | TGTGCCAGCAAGCAGGGGACAGGGAGTCTACAGCCCCAGCATTTT | CASKQGTGSLQPQHF